Detailed here is one T cell receptor (beta chain). Its antigen is still unknown. Repertoires were generated with immunoSEQ multiplex PCR, while TCRdb's copy carries only in-frame clones and drops some. The table includes over 70,000 clones, roughly 90% detected once. This entry comes from a study of PD-1 blockade in classical Hodgkin lymphoma. The study, taken as a whole, reports: By C4D1 there was a significant rise in CD4+ TCR diversity but not in CD8+ TCR diversity.

Autologous stem cell transplantation was followed by relapse in every patient, and brentuximab vedotin exposure varied. The germline V gene has CDR1 LNHDA and CDR2 SQIVND (reference sequence). The V gene lost 3 bases and the J gene lost 4 bases, with 15 bases spanning the gap. The CDR3 consists of 15 residues. This chain uses TRBV19 with TRBJ1-1; weak D call: TRBD1 (6 bases). The sample was peripheral blood mononuclear cells (PBMCs), taken at baseline. This receptor was taken from a human donor with classical Hodgkin lymphoma. Written as DNA, the CDR3 is TGTGCCAGTAGTATCCTGGGGGCGGGGAGCACTGAAGCTTTCTTT. Translated, it gives CASSILGAGSTEAFF.